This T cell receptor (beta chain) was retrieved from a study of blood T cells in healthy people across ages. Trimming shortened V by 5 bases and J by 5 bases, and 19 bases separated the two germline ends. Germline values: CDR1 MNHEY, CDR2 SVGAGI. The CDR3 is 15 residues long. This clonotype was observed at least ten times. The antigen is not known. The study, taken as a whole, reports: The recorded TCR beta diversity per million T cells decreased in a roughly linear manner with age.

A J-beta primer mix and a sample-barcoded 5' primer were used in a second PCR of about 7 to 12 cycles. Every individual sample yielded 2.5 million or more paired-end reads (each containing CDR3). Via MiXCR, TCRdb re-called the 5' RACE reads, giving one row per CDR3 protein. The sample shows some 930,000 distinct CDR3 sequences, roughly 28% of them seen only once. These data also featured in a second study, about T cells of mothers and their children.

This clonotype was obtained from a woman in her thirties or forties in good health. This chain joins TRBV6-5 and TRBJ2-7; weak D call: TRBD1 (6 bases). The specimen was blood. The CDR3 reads CASSLRRTGIHEQYF. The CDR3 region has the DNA TGTGCCAGCAGTCTCCGTAGAACAGGGATCCACGAGCAGTACTTC.